This TCR beta chain comes out of a study of shared clonotypes between healthy human individuals. All participating donors were Caucasian adults from Nashville, Tennessee. Losses at the gene ends were 1 base for V and 5 bases for J; bases not matched to a gene: 3. The germline V gene has CDR1 SGHNT and CDR2 YYREEE (reference sequence). The CDR3 contains 14 residues. Data came from immunoSEQ multiplex PCR; TCRdb stores just in-frame clones and leaves some out. The repertoire holds approximately 2,300,000 clones, 80% to 95% seen once, with 0.37% in the top ten. This TCR derives from a man aged 18-30 years in good health. Some clones in this sample may be carry-over from other donors' samples. This chain connects TRBV5-4 to TRBJ2-5, with TRBD2 matching over 9 bases. The specimen sequenced was naive CD4+ T cells from PBMCs. Subset defined: CD45RA+ positively selected. The CDR3 is CASSLLSGRETQYF. CDR3 nucleotides: TGTGCCAGCAGCTTGCTCAGCGGGAGGGAGACCCAGTACTTC.